This T cell receptor (beta chain) was recorded in a study of PD-1 blockade in classical Hodgkin lymphoma. This clone was seen more than once but under ten times. The repertoire was sequenced with immunoSEQ multiplex PCR; TCRdb's copy has only in-frame clones and lacks some. Among tens of thousands of clones listed, 75% to 95% were seen once. The length of the CDR3 is 14 residues. Trimming took 3 bases from V and 0 from J, leaving 7 bases between them. Germline values: CDR1 SGHRS, CDR2 YFSETQ. Stated time point: cycle 4 day 1 (C4D1), after 6 weeks of nivolumab. Every patient had relapsed following autologous stem cell transplantation, and cohorts differed in brentuximab vedotin exposure. Complete response, partial response or progressive disease was each patient's best response.

This clonotype was sampled from a human donor with classical Hodgkin lymphoma. The sample here was peripheral blood mononuclear cells (PBMCs), taken before the fourth cycle of nivolumab. This chain uses TRBV5-1 with TRBJ1-5; no clear D gene. CDR3: CASSSGDSNQPQHF. CDR3 coding DNA: TGCGCCAGCAGCTCCGGGGATAGCAATCAGCCCCAGCATTTT.